These T cell receptor beta chains were read from a single sample in a study of blood T cell repertoires in COVID-19. Here immunoSEQ multiplex PCR was the method, and the copy in TCRdb shows in-frame clones only, minus some. The profile shows 90,000 to 150,000 clones, roughly three quarters of them singletons. The source material was peripheral blood. The receptors shown here come from a human donor in a cohort sampled during active COVID-19. Both conserved end residues are part of each CDR3. A D gene is named only where the DNA matches it firmly. Clone size is stated in some rows and not others, as once, few, many or a class when expanded.

j_call | d_call | clone_size | v_call | cdr3_nt | cdr3_aa
TRBJ2-7 | NA | NA | TRBV10-3 | TGTGCCATCAGTGAGGGGCAGGGTCCGAGCAACTCCTACGAGCAGTACTTC | CAISEGQGPSNSYEQYF
TRBJ2-7 | TRBD2 | NA | TRBV19 | TGTGCCAGTAGTACCCCGTCGAAGCGGGAGGGGGACAGTGGAGAGCAGTACTTC | CASSTPSKREGDSGEQYF
TRBJ2-5 | TRBD1 | NA | TRBV27 | TGTGCCAGTAGGGGGCCAGAGACCCAGTACTTC | CASRGPETQYF
TRBJ1-2 | NA | NA | TRBV12-3/TRBV12-4 | TGTGCCAGCAGCGCAGGAGGGTATGGCTACACCTTC | CASSAGGYGYTF
TRBJ2-6 | NA | NA | TRBV11-3 | TGTGCCAGCAGCTTAGACTTGACGGGACACCTCCTCTCTGGGGCCAACGTCCTGACTTTC | CASSLDLTGHLLSGANVLTF
TRBJ2-7 | TRBD1 | NA | TRBV11-2 | TGTGCCAGCAGCTCCTACCGGGACAGAACCTACGAGCAGTACTTC | CASSSYRDRTYEQYF
TRBJ2-2 | NA | NA | TRBV7-9 | TGTGCCAGCAGCGGGGGGGCCTTGAACACCGGGGAGCTGTTTTTT | CASSGGALNTGELFF
TRBJ1-3 | NA | NA | TRBV10-3 | TGTGCCACGATTGACAGTTTCCTATCCTCTGGAAACACCATATATTTT | CATIDSFLSSGNTIYF
TRBJ2-7 | NA | few | TRBV4-1 | TGCGCCAGCAGTACCGGGACAGGGGTGACTAGCGGGAAAAACGAGCAGTACTTC | CASSTGTGVTSGKNEQYF
TRBJ1-1 | NA | NA | TRBV24-1 | TGTGCCACCAGTGATCATACTGAAGCTTTCTTT | CATSDHTEAFF
TRBJ2-7 | NA | NA | TRBV12-3/TRBV12-4 | TGTGCCAGCAGTTCACAAGAATACGAGCAGTACTTC | CASSSQEYEQYF
TRBJ2-7 | TRBD1 | NA | TRBV6-2/TRBV6-3 | TGTGCCAGCAGTTACTCGACAGGGTCGGACGAGCAGTACTTC | CASSYSTGSDEQYF
TRBJ1-4 | NA | once | TRBV9 | TGTGCCAGCAGCGTCGGGAACGAGGTCGAAAAACTGTTTTTT | CASSVGNEVEKLFF
TRBJ2-7 | TRBD2 | NA | TRBV7-3 | TGTGCCAGCAGTTATAGCGGGGGGGCTGCCTACGAGCAGTACTTC | CASSYSGGAAYEQYF
TRBJ1-2 | NA | NA | TRBV12-3/TRBV12-4 | TGTGCCAGCAGTTTGATGCTAGGTCAAGGCTACACCTTC | CASSLMLGQGYTF
TRBJ1-5 | NA | NA | TRBV2 | TGTGCCAGCAGGACACAGGGATCTCTGGCCCAGCCCCAGCATTTT | CASRTQGSLAQPQHF
TRBJ1-1 | NA | few | TRBV7-9 | TGTGCCAGCAGCTTACAGGTGAACACTGAAGCTTTCTTT | CASSLQVNTEAFF
TRBJ2-5 | NA | NA | TRBV10-3 | TGTGCCATCAGTGCCGCTAGTAGGGAGACCCAGTACTTC | CAISAASRETQYF
TRBJ2-7 | NA | NA | TRBV6-1 | TGTGCCAGCAGTGAAGTCATAGGGAGCTCCTACGAGCAGTACTTC | CASSEVIGSSYEQYF
TRBJ1-5 | NA | NA | TRBV2 | TGTGCCAGCAAGGGAGATAGCAATCAGCCCCAGCATTTT | CASKGDSNQPQHF
TRBJ1-2 | NA | NA | TRBV5-1 | TGCGCCAGCAGCTTGGGGCAGGGAAGCTTTTATGGGGACTATGGCTACACCTTC | CASSLGQGSFYGDYGYTF
TRBJ2-1 | TRBD2 | NA | TRBV5-5 | TGTGCCAGCAGCCCGACACTAGCGGGAGGAATCAATGAGCAGTTCTTC | CASSPTLAGGINEQFF
TRBJ1-1 | NA | NA | TRBV7-8 | TGTGCCAGCAGCGCAGGGGTTGGGTACACTGAAGCTTTCTTT | CASSAGVGYTEAFF
TRBJ1-2 | TRBD1 | NA | TRBV4-1 | TGCGCCAGCAGCCCGGACAGGGGTGTAGTAAGCTACACCTTC | CASSPDRGVVSYTF
TRBJ2-3 | NA | NA | TRBV5-1 | TGCGCCAGCAAAAAGCTTAAGACAGATACGCAGTATTTT | CASKKLKTDTQYF
TRBJ1-2 | TRBD1 | NA | TRBV5-1 | TGCGCCAGCAGTCCGCAGGGGGAGAGCGCCTATGGCTACACCTTC | CASSPQGESAYGYTF
TRBJ1-2 | NA | NA | TRBV25-1 | TGTGCCAGCAGTGACAGGGCGGCAGGAGACTATGGCTACACCTTC | CASSDRAAGDYGYTF
TRBJ2-7 | NA | NA | TRBV9 | TGTGCCAGCAGCGTGGGGGTGGAGGGCTACGAGCAGTACTTC | CASSVGVEGYEQYF
TRBJ1-2 | TRBD1 | NA | TRBV19 | TGTGCCAGCGGCAATGGGACAGGAATTCACTATGGCTACACCTTC | CASGNGTGIHYGYTF